This T cell receptor beta chain is drawn from a study of shared clonotypes between healthy human individuals. Study-wide results and caveats: Rarefaction demonstrated incomplete sorted-subset sequencing despite large depth.

Some clones are missing from TCRdb's copy, which holds only in-frame ones; the method was immunoSEQ multiplex PCR. The sample shows about 980,000 clones, less than 85% of them seen only once. Notes on this clone: What it binds is unknown.

Sequenced material: memory CD4+ T cells sorted from blood. The sample's subset: CD45RA-negative fraction. The sequence was collected from a man between 18 and 35 years old in good health.

The CDR3 is CASSLRVESEQFF. In DNA, the CDR3 is TGTGCCAGCAGCTTAAGGGTCGAATCTGAGCAGTTCTTC. V gene TRBV7-3 combines with J gene TRBJ2-1; D is unresolved. Trimming removed 1 base from V and 9 bases from J, with 10 bases in between. CDR1 and CDR2 (germline): SGHTA, FQGTGA. The CDR3 has 13 amino acids.